These 16 T cell receptor beta chains came from one sample sequenced in a study of OX40 agonist ivuxolimab in advanced cancers. The table came from immunoSEQ multiplex PCR; TCRdb's copy has only in-frame clones and leaves some out. This table holds about 84,000 clones, around 85% found once. The sequenced sample was CD4+ or CD8+ T cells sorted from blood, obtained in a trial of the OX40 agonist ivuxolimab. The receptors shown here come from an adult with an advanced solid tumor such as melanoma, head and neck, liver or kidney cancer.

Worth noting for this clone: Additional DNA sequences in this sample encode the identical CDR3. The V gene is TRBV28, the J gene TRBJ1-1; weak D call: TRBD1 (5 bases). This CDR3 has 14 residues. CDR1 and CDR2 from the germline V gene are MDHEN and SYDVKM. V was pared by 11 bases and J by 5 bases, with 21 bases between. The CDR3: CAAYSYQGNTEAFF. CDR3 coding DNA: TGTGCCGCCTACTCATACCAGGGTAATACTGAAGCTTTCTTT.

The chain has TRBV18 and TRBJ2-5, with unresolved D. The CDR3 loop spans 13 amino acids. Germline assignment: CDR1 KGHSH and CDR2 LQKENI. Trimming removed 6 bases at V and 11 bases at J, with 19 bases between. CDR3 bases: TGTGCCAGCTCCCAGACGGCCTTTGCAGAGCAGTACTTC. This translates into CASSQTAFAEQYF.

The chain uses TRBV14 and TRBJ1-1; D is ambiguous. The CDR3 covers 13 residues. Germline V gene sequence: CDR1 SGHDN, CDR2 FVKESK. V gave up 4 bases and J gave up 4 bases, with 10 bases separating them. CDR3 sequence: CASSPLRATEAFF. CDR3 DNA sequence: TGTGCCAGCAGCCCCTTGCGGGCCACTGAAGCTTTCTTT.

V gene TRBV6-1 combines with J gene TRBJ1-5; 7 bases are shared with TRBD1. V lost 7 bases, J lost 4 bases, and 10 bases stayed unmatched. Germline loops: CDR1 MNHNS, CDR2 SASEGT. This CDR3 contains 15 residues. The CDR3 region has the DNA TGTGCCAGCAACCTCGACAGGGAAGCGAATCAGCCCCAGCATTTT. Its protein product is CASNLDREANQPQHF.

This chain connects TRBV6-6 to TRBJ1-2, with D possibly matching TRBD1 (6 bases). The germline V and J ends were trimmed by 6 bases and 4 bases, with 12 bases remaining between them. The germline gives CDR1 MNHNY, CDR2 SVGAGI (reference sequence). The CDR3 totals 13 residues. CDR3 sequence reads: CASSTWDIYGYTF. In DNA form, the CDR3 reads TGTGCCAGCAGCACATGGGACATCTATGGCTACACCTTC.

The J gene is TRBJ2-7, the V gene TRBV6-6, with no clear D. Germline V CDR1 and CDR2: MNHNY, SVGAGI (reference sequence). There are 15 residues in the CDR3. The V and J ends lost 4 bases and 0 bases respectively, with 13 bases between them. The CDR3 DNA reads TGTGCCAGCAGTTCTCACAGTGTGAGCTCCTACGAGCAGTACTTC. Encoded protein: CASSSHSVSSYEQYF.

Remarks on this clone: One junction end disagrees with the germline gene, perhaps due to a read error. The genes are TRBV7-7 and TRBJ2-1; D could derive from TRBD1 or TRBD2 (5 bases each). Germline V gene data show CDR1 as SSHAT and CDR2 as FNYEAQ (reference sequence). The CDR3 consists of 13 residues. DNA for the CDR3: TGTGCTAGCAGCTTAGACGGGGCGAATGAGCAGTTCTTC. Encoded protein: CASSLDGANEQFF. Together with reference TRBV7-7 and TRBJ2-1, the CDR3 gives the full variable domain: GAGVSQSPRYKVTKRGQDVTLRCDPISSHATLYWYQQALGQGPEFLTYFNYEAQPDKSGLPSDRFSAERPEGSISTLTIQRTEQRDSAMYRCASSLDGANEQFFGPGTRLTVL.

This clone was recorded only once. The chain is built from TRBV23-1 and TRBJ2-2; D uncertain. TRBV23-1 is identified as an open reading frame with a role that is uncertain. There are 13 residues in the CDR3. The ends were cut back, 4 bases at V and 5 bases at J, with 8 bases in the middle. The CDR3 is CASSPRRTGELFF. The CDR3, as DNA: TGCGCCAGCAGTCCCCGCAGGACCGGGGAGCTGTTTTTT.

This sequence joins TRBV6-5 and TRBJ2-7; either TRBD1 or TRBD2 may fit D (5 bases each). CDR1 is MNHEY, CDR2 SVGAGI, per germline. Trimming left V 2 bases short and J 7 bases short, with 9 bases between. The CDR3 contains 12 residues. DNA for the CDR3: TGTGCCAGCAGTTACGTGGGGGAAGAGCAGTACGTC. It yields the protein CASSYVGEEQYV.

This chain links TRBV21-1 with TRBJ1-2. TRBV21-1 is a pseudogene segment. The CDR3 extends over 16 amino acids. The CDR3 region has the DNA TGTGCCAGCCCTCATTCCTCGGGAGAGGGGGGAGGCGGCTACACCTTC. Translating it yields CASPHSSGEGGGGYTF.

CDR3 residues: CATSRGQGGRPQHF. The CDR3 coding sequence is TGTGCCACCAGCAGGGGACAGGGCGGGCGGCCCCAGCATTTT. The chain carries TRBV15 and TRBJ1-5; 9 bases fit TRBD1. CDR3 length: 14 amino acids. V was pared by 3 bases and J by 9 bases, with 6 bases of the junction left unmatched. The germline V gene has CDR1 LNHNV and CDR2 YYDKDF (reference sequence).

The gene calls are TRBV28 and TRBJ1-1; D not resolved. The CDR3 totals 15 residues. Per germline, CDR1 MDHEN and CDR2 SYDVKM. The V and J ends lost 5 bases and 1 base respectively, with 14 bases between them. The CDR3 DNA reads as TGTGCCAGCAGTGCGGTAGATTGGGGGAACACTGAAGCTTTCTTT. This encodes CASSAVDWGNTEAFF.

The V call is TRBV6-1, the J call TRBJ2-4; 12 bases line up with TRBD2. CDR3 size: 18 residues. Per the germline V gene, CDR1 is MNHNS and CDR2 is SASEGT. V was clipped by 3 bases and J by 0 bases; unmatched bases: 6. CDR3 loop: CASSDGLAGLGAKNIQYF. Written as DNA, the CDR3 is TGTGCCAGCAGTGACGGACTAGCGGGACTGGGAGCCAAAAACATTCAGTACTTC.

The chain couples TRBV10-3 to TRBJ1-1, with unresolved D. Germline CDR1 reads ENHRY; CDR2 reads SYGVKD. The length of the CDR3 is 17 residues. The V end lost 2 bases, the J end lost 4 bases, and 20 bases lay between the germline ends. The CDR3 coding sequence is TGTGCCATCAGTGAGAACCAAATATCGAGACGGGCCACTGAAGCTTTCTTT. Residues: CAISENQISRRATEAFF.

The chain employs TRBV6-5 and TRBJ1-1; D gene unclear. The V and J ends lost 8 bases and 8 bases respectively, with 3 bases between them. The CDR3 sequence is 8 residues long. Germline V gene lookup returns CDR1 MNHEY and CDR2 SVGAGI. CDR3 nucleotide sequence: TGTGCCAGCTACGAAGCTTTCTTT. Its protein is CASYEAFF.

The chain couples TRBV29-1 to TRBJ1-1, with TRBD1 matching 10 bases. The J segment lost 4 bases and the V segment lost 1 base, leaving 0 bases of the junction unmatched. Germline CDR1 reads SQVTM; CDR2 reads ANQGSEA. The CDR3 is 13 amino acids. CDR3 residues: CSVEGTGGTEAFF. The DNA for the CDR3 is TGCAGCGTTGAAGGGACAGGGGGCACTGAAGCTTTCTTT.